The text below deals with one T cell receptor beta chain. The antigen is unknown. This specimen comes from a study of cytomegalovirus exposure and HLA in healthy donors. Study conclusions and caveats: Most of the TCR beta V segments (in an earlier analysis) were productive either about 87% or about 30% of the time.

PCR amplification relied on 60 Vbeta primers (plus 13 Jbeta primers). Sequencing was performed with immunoSEQ multiplex PCR; in TCRdb, only in-frame clones are kept and a portion is missing. The repertoire has under 150,000 clones, about four fifths of them found once; the top ten carry 4% to 4.5%. Source material: PBMCs. This sequence was found in a woman in her thirties or forties in good health and CMV-seronegative.

CDR3 DNA sequence: TGTGCCAGCAGTGCCGGGACTAGCGGGGGGATCACAGATACGCAGTATTTT. Its translation is CASSAGTSGGITDTQYF. The V gene is TRBV7-9, the J gene TRBJ2-3; TRBD2 matches 15 bases. The CDR3 is 17 amino acids. With 6 bases clipped from V and 2 bases from J, the junction kept 6 bases outside the gene matches. CDR1 is SEHNR and CDR2 is FQNEAQ in the germline V gene (reference sequence). The entire variable domain, with the rest obtained from reference TRBV7-9 and TRBJ2-3, is as follows: DTGVSQNPRHKITKRGQNVTFRCDPISEHNRLYWYRQTLGQGPEFLTYFQNEAQLEKSRLLSDRFSAERPKGSFSTLEIQRTEQGDSAMYLCASSAGTSGGITDTQYFGPGTRLTVL.